This TCR beta chain was recorded in a study of T cell clonality in common variable immunodeficiency. Whole-study results and caveats: Compared with controls, CVID subjects had fewer shared TCRbeta clones. In common variable immunodeficiency, TCR beta chains reportedly carried fewer deletions and N-nucleotide insertions.

In its sample, this clone was seen a few times. Its antigen is unidentified. The CDR3 end is not reached by the read, which stops 3 residues before it; the germline J gene fills it in. The germline gives CDR1 GTSNPN, CDR2 SVGIG (reference sequence). V lost 7 bases and J 2 bases, leaving 9 bases between the germline ends. The CDR3 sequence is 12 residues long. Equal genomic DNA amounts from CVID and control samples were sequenced. Libraries were prepared by immunoSEQ multiplex PCR; TCRdb keeps only in-frame clonotypes and omits some of them. Altogether about 30,000 clones were found in the sample, and no singletons occur.

The material sequenced was peripheral blood mononuclear cells. The chain has TRBV30 and TRBJ1-5; no definite D call. This clonotype was obtained from a human donor with common variable immunodeficiency. This chain's CDR3 is CAFLSGNQPQHF. Incomplete CDR3 DNA: TGTGCCTTCCTAAGCGGCAATCAGCCC.